This entry lists 10 T cell receptor beta chains sequenced from one sample in a study of cytomegalovirus exposure and HLA in healthy donors. The PCR employed 60 Vbeta primers together with 13 Jbeta primers. This table comes from immunoSEQ multiplex PCR, and its TCRdb copy is limited to in-frame clones, with some not included. The data contain tens of thousands of clones, approximately 74% of them singletons. Input material: PBMCs. The receptors shown here come from a woman aged 45-60 years in good health and CMV-seropositive.

This chain links TRBV21-1 with TRBJ2-7; no DNA check was done on the table's D call, TRBD2. TRBV21-1 constitutes a pseudogene. The CDR3 spans 17 residues. CDR3 DNA: TGTGCCAGCAGCAAAGTTAGAGCGGGAGAACTTCTCTCCGAGCAGTACTTC. It specifies CASSKVRAGELLSEQYF.

This clone has only a few counts. The rearrangement links TRBV7-8 to TRBJ1-5, with 7 bases matching TRBD1. The trim removed 4 bases at V and 6 bases at J, leaving 12 bases unmatched. Germline V CDR1 and CDR2: SGHVS, FQNEAQ. This CDR3 is 16 amino acids long. The CDR3 reads CASSSLDREIVQPQHF. CDR3 bases: TGTGCCAGCAGCTCCCTTGACAGGGAGATCGTTCAGCCCCAGCATTTT.

The chain employs TRBV6-5 and TRBJ1-1; the D gene is possibly TRBD1 (6 bases). Germline assignment: CDR1 MNHEY and CDR2 SVGAGI. The CDR3 consists of 15 residues. V was trimmed by 6 bases and J by 1 base, leaving 15 bases between them. The CDR3 reads CASSPDGQRNTEAFF. The CDR3 DNA is TGTGCCAGCAGCCCCGACGGACAGAGGAACACTGAAGCTTTCTTT.

This rearrangement joins TRBV2 to TRBJ2-1; 12 bases fit TRBD1. CDR1 SNHLY and CDR2 FYNNEI come from the germline V gene. V shed 7 bases, J shed 10 bases, and the junction held 8 bases outside the gene matches. CDR3 length: 14 amino acids. The CDR3 nucleotides are TGTGCCAGCACCGGGACAGGGGGCGCGGGGGAGCAGTTCTTC. Protein sequence: CASTGTGGAGEQFF.

The chain uses TRBV28 and TRBJ2-5; D possibly corresponds to TRBD1 (6 bases). Germline assignment: CDR1 MDHEN and CDR2 SYDVKM. The CDR3 has 13 residues. Trimming took off 6 bases at V and 4 bases at J, with 12 bases between the two ends. The CDR3 is CASRPQGSETQYF. The CDR3 DNA follows: TGTGCCAGCAGACCGCAGGGGTCAGAGACCCAGTACTTC.

The V and J genes are TRBV9 and TRBJ1-4; D is unclear. Per germline, CDR1 SGDLS and CDR2 YYNGEE. Trimming stripped 4 bases from V and 5 bases from J, with 15 bases between. The CDR3 has 15 residues. CDR3 region: CASSPVSAGNEKLFF. In DNA form, the CDR3 reads TGTGCCAGCAGCCCTGTTTCGGCCGGGAATGAAAAACTGTTTTTT.

The CDR3 loop is CASSLASSEAAEAFF. The CDR3 nucleotides are TGCGCCAGCAGCTTGGCCAGTTCGGAGGCAGCTGAAGCTTTCTTT. The V and J genes are TRBV5-1 and TRBJ1-1; no clear D. The CDR3 extends over 15 amino acids. Per germline, CDR1 SGHRS and CDR2 YFSETQ. V lost 0 bases and J 6 bases, leaving 15 bases between the germline ends.

The chain links TRBV6-5 to TRBJ2-7, with a tentative D call TRBD2 (5 bases). V lost 0 bases and J 7 bases, leaving 19 bases between the germline ends. CDR1 is MNHEY, CDR2 SVGAGI, per germline. The CDR3 covers 16 residues. The DNA for the CDR3 is TGTGCCAGCAGTTACTCCATCCAAGGCCGTCGCGGGGAGCAGTACTTC. This gives the protein CASSYSIQGRRGEQYF.

The chain joins TRBV30 to TRBJ2-7; possible D gene TRBD2, 6 bases. The CDR3 length is 14 residues. Germline V gene sequence: CDR1 GTSNPN, CDR2 SVGIG (reference sequence). The germline V and J ends were trimmed by 0 bases and 3 bases, with 12 bases remaining between them. CDR3 sequence reads: CAWSVGGAIYEQYF. The CDR3 bases are TGTGCCTGGAGTGTCGGAGGGGCTATCTACGAGCAGTACTTC.

This clone was recorded only once. The chain carries TRBV5-4 and TRBJ2-6; D remains unclear. The germline V and J ends were trimmed by 1 base and 1 base, with 6 bases remaining between them. The CDR3 is 15 residues long. Per germline, CDR1 SGHNT and CDR2 YYREEE (reference sequence). The CDR3 DNA follows: TGTGCCAGCAGCTTGTCCCCTTCTGGGGCCAACGTCCTGACTTTC. This translates into CASSLSPSGANVLTF.